This T cell receptor (beta chain) is from a study of shared clonotypes between healthy human individuals. Study in general: With ages of 18 to 49, the donors were a couple of women and a few men.

The CDR3 totals 12 residues. The V gene's germline CDR1 is MDHEN and CDR2 SYDVKM. This clone appeared a single time. A read error may account for a junction end that differs from germline. The sample holds other DNA sequences that translate to the same CDR3. The assay was immunoSEQ multiplex PCR, and TCRdb's table has in-frame clones only and misses some. The repertoire holds 97,000 or so clones, with around 47% as singletons. The sequence derives from a woman aged 40-49 years in good health. Some clones in this sample may be carry-over from other donors' samples. Source material: PBMCs. This chain links TRBV28 with TRBJ1-2; D call uncertain. CDR3 coding DNA: TGTGCTAGCAGTTTAGTCGGGTATGGCTACACCTTC. It is translated as CASSLVGYGYTF.